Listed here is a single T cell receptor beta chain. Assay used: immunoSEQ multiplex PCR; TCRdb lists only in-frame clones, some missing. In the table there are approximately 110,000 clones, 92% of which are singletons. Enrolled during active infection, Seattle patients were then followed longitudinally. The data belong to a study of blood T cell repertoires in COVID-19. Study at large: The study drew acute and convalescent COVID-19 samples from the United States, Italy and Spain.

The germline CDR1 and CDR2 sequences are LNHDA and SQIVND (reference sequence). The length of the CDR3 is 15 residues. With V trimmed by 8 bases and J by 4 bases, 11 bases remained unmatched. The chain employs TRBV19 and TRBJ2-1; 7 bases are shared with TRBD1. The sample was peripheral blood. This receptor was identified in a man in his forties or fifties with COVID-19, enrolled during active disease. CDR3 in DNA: TGTGCCAGTGCAGTCAGGGACAGTATTTACAATGAGCAGTTCTTC. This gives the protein CASAVRDSIYNEQFF.